The entry below gives a single TCR beta chain sequence along with its context. Authors' methods: Estimated nucleated cell counts came from reference gene primer amplification. Some clones are missing from TCRdb's copy, which holds only in-frame ones; the method was immunoSEQ multiplex PCR. V and J calls and clone size are copied from that table; D and trimming were computed from the DNA. This table has 200,000 to 250,000 clones, around 84% appearing once. This sample was included in a study of blood T cell repertoires in COVID-19. Overall study: Acute-phase and convalescent COVID-19 samples originated in the United States, Italy and Spain. In each case, the material was cDNA or gDNA derived from T cells, B-cell-depleted T cells, or PBMCs.

Unmatched junction bases numbered 7, after V lost 2 bases and J lost 5 bases. The CDR3 spans 16 residues. The germline V gene has CDR1 SGHKS and CDR2 YYEKEE (reference sequence). The sequence was obtained from a man aged 35 to 55 with acute or convalescent COVID-19. The specimen was peripheral blood. The chain combines TRBV5-5 with TRBJ1-6, with 7 bases matching TRBD1. The CDR3 spells CASSFNRGIDNSPLHF. The CDR3 DNA reads TGTGCCAGCAGCTTTAACAGGGGAATCGATAATTCACCCCTCCACTTT.